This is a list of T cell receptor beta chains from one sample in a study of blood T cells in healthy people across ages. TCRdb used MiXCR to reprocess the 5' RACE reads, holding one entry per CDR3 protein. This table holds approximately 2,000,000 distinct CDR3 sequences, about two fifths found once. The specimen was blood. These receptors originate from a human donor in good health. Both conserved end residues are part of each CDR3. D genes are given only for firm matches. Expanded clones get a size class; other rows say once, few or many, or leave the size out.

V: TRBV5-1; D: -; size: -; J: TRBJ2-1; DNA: TGCGCCAGCAGCTTTATCAGCAATGAGCAGTTCTTC; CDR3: CASSFISNEQFF
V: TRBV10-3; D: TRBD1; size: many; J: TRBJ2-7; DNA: TGTGCCACAGCCGGGACAGGGGGAGGAGGGCAGTACTTC; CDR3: CATAGTGGGGQYF
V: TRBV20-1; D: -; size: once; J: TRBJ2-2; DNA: TGCAGTGCTCGGGGGGACAGGAACACCGGGGAGCTGTTTTTT; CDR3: CSARGDRNTGELFF
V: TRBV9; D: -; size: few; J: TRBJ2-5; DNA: TGTGCCAGCAGCGTAGACGGGGCAGTCCAAGAGACCCAGTACTTC; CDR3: CASSVDGAVQETQYF
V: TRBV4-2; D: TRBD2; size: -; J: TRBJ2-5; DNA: TGTGCCAGCAGCCAAAGTCGAGGAAATCGGGGGGGAGAGACCCAGTACTTC; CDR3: CASSQSRGNRGGETQYF
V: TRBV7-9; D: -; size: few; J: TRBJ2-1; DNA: TGTGCCAGCAGCTTGGCGGTAGAAAAGTATGAGCAGTTCTTC; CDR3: CASSLAVEKYEQFF
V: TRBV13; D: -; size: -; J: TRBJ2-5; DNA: TGTGCCAGCAGCTCGGAGGGGGCGAAGGCCCGCCAAGAGACCCAGTACTTC; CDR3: CASSSEGAKARQETQYF
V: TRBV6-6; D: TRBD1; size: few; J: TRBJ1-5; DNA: TGTGCCAGCTGGGGGACAGGGCCGCGGCAGCCCCAGCATTTT; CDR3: CASWGTGPRQPQHF
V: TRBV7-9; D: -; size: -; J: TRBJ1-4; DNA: TGTGCCAGCAGCCACCAAGCAACTAATGAAAAACTGTTTTTT; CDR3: CASSHQATNEKLFF
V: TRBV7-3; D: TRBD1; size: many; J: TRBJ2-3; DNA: TGTGCCAGCAGCTCGGGACAGACCAGCACAGATACGCAGTATTTT; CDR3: CASSSGQTSTDTQYF
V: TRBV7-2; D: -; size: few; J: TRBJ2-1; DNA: TGTGCCAGCAGCCGCTCGGGGTATGAGCAGTTCTTC; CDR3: CASSRSGYEQFF
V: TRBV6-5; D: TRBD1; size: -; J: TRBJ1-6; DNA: TGTGCCAGCAGTTACTTTCCCCGACAGGGGGGTTCACCCCTCCACTTT; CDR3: CASSYFPRQGGSPLHF
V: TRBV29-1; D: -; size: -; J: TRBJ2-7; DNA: TGCAGCGGGGCGGGTAGCTCCTACAATGAGCAGTACTTC; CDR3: CSGAGSSYNEQYF
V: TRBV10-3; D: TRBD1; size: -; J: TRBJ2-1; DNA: TGTGCCATTGGGCTCCGGGACAGGGGGTACAATGAGCAGTTCTTC; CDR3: CAIGLRDRGYNEQFF
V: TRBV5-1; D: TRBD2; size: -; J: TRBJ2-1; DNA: TGCGCCAGCAGCTGGATGACTAGCGGGGGGTCGGGCAATGAGCAGTTCTTC; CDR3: CASSWMTSGGSGNEQFF
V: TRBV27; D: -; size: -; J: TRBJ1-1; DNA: TGTGCCAGCAGTTTATCAGGGTCGGGGAACACTGAAGCTTTCTTT; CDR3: CASSLSGSGNTEAFF
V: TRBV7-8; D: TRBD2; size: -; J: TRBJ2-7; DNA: TGTGCCAGCAGCCCCACTAGCGGGGGGTGCTACGAGCAGTACTTC; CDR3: CASSPTSGGCYEQYF
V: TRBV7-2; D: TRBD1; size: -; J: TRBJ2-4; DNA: TGTGCCAGCAGCTTAGGGGGACAGGGGGTAAAAAACATTCAGTACTTC; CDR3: CASSLGGQGVKNIQYF
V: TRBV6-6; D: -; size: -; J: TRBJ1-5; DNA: TGTGCCAGCAGTTTCATCCAGGGGAATCAGCCCCAGCATTTT; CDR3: CASSFIQGNQPQHF
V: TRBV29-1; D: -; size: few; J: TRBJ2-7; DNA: TGCAGCGCCGGGACTTCAGCGTCCTACGAGCAGTACTTC; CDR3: CSAGTSASYEQYF
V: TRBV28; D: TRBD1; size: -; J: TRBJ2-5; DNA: TGTGCCAGCAGAGACCGGGACAGGGGACTCCAAGAGACCCAGTACTTC; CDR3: CASRDRDRGLQETQYF
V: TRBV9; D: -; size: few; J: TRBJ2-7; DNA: TGTGCCAGCAGCGCCCTGGACCTGGTTGGAAGTTCCTACGAGCAGTACTTC; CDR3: CASSALDLVGSSYEQYF
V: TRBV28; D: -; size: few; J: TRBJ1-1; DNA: TGTGCCAGCAGGGGGCTCTACACTGAAGCTTTCTTT; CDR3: CASRGLYTEAFF
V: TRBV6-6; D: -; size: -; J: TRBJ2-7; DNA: TGTGCCAGCAGTTACTCGATTTTACTGGGGGGCAGCGAGCAGTACTTC; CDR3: CASSYSILLGGSEQYF
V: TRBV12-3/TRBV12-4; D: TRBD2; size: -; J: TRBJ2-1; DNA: TGTGCCAGCAGTTCCCCTCTAGCGGGGGGGCCAGACAATGAGCAGTTCTTC; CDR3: CASSSPLAGGPDNEQFF
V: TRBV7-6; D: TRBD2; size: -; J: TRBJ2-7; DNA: TGTGCCAGCAGCTTCGGGTTAGCGGGGGGATCCTACGAGCAGTACTTC; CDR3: CASSFGLAGGSYEQYF
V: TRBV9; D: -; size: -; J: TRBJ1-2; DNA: TGTGCCAGCAGCGCGATTACAGGGAGCTATGGCTACACCTTC; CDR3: CASSAITGSYGYTF
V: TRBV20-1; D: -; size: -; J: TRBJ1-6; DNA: TGCAGTGCTAAGTCGGGGTCTGCCTCACCCCTCCACTTT; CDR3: CSAKSGSASPLHF
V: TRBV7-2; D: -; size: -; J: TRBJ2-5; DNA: TGTGCCAGCAGCTTAGCACTCCCGTCAGGGGGGGAGACCCAGTACTTC; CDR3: CASSLALPSGGETQYF
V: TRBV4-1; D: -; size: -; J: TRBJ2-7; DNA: TGCGCCAGCAGCCAAAGCTGGGGGGCTGGCGAGCAGTACTTC; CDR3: CASSQSWGAGEQYF
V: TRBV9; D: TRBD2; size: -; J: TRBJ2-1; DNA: TGTGCCAGCAGCGTAGTTCCAGCGGGGGTGAGGAATGAGCAGTTCTTC; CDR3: CASSVVPAGVRNEQFF
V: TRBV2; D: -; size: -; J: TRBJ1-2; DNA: TGTGCCAGCAGCGCTGATAAGACAGGAGGATTTGGCTACACCTTC; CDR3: CASSADKTGGFGYTF
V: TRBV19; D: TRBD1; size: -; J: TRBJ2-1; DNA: TGTGCCAGTAGTACAAGACAGGGGACGGGTAATGAGCAGTTCTTC; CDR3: CASSTRQGTGNEQFF
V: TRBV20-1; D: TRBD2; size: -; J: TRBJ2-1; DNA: TGCAGTGCCGCGGGGGGGCCTAATAATGAGCAGTTCTTC; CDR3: CSAAGGPNNEQFF
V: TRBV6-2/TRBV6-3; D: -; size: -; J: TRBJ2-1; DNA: TGTGCCAGCAGTGTGATCGATGAGCAGTTCTTC; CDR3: CASSVIDEQFF
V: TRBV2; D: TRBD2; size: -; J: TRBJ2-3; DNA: TGTGCCAGCAGTGCCATAGCGCGGGGGGGAGTAGATACGCAGTATTTT; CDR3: CASSAIARGGVDTQYF
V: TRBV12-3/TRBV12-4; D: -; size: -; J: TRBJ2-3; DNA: TGTGCCAGCAGTTTACTCGGAAACACAGATACGCAGTATTTT; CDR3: CASSLLGNTDTQYF
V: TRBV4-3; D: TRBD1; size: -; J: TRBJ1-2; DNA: TGCGCCAGCAGCCAAGACCCCTCGGACAGGATTTATGGCTACACCTTC; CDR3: CASSQDPSDRIYGYTF
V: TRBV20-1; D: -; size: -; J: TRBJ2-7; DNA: TGCAGTGCGACCCGACTAGGGGCGGGCTCCTACGAGCAGTACTTC; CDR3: CSATRLGAGSYEQYF
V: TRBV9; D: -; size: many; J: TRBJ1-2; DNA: TGTGCCAGCAGCGTCGCGGGCGGCTATGGCTACACCTTC; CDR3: CASSVAGGYGYTF
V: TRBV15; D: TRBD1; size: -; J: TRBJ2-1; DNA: TGTGCCACCAGCAGTCATCTGCGGGGACAGGCCAGCAATGAGCAGTTCTTC; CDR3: CATSSHLRGQASNEQFF
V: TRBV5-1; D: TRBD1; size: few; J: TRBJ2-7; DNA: TGCGCTAGCAGCTTCGGAGACAGGGACAATAACTACGAGCAGTACTTC; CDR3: CASSFGDRDNNYEQYF